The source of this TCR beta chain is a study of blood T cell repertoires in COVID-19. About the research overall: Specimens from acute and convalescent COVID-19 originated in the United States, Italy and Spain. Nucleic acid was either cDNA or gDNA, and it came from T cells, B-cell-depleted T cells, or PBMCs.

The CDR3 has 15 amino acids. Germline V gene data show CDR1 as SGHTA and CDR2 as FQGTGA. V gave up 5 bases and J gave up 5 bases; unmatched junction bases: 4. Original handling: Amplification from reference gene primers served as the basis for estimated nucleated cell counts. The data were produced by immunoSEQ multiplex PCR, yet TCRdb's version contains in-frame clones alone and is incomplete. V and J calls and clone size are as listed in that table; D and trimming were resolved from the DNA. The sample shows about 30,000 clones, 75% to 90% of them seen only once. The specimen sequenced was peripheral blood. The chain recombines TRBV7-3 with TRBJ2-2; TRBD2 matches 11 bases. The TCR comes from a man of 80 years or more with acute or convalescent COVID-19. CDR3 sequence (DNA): TGTGCCAGCAGCCCCGTAGCGGGGGGGACCGGGGAGCTGTTTTTT. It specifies CASSPVAGGTGELFF. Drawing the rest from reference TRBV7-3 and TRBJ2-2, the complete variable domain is GAGVSQTPSNKVTEKGKYVELRCDPISGHTALYWYRQSLGQGPEFLIYFQGTGAADDSGLPNDRFFAVRPEGSVSTLKIQRTERGDSAVYLCASSPVAGGTGELFFGEGSRLTVL.